The 3 T cell receptor beta chains presented below share a single source sample, sequenced in a study of shared clonotypes between healthy human individuals. Only in-frame clones appear in the TCRdb table, and some are missing; sequencing was by immunoSEQ multiplex PCR. Of under 850,000 clones detected, just under 75% appear once; the ten largest clones hold about 1.7%. The sample taken for sequencing was memory CD4+ T cells sorted from blood. As to subset: CD45RA-negative fraction. These receptors all stem from a woman in her thirties in good health.

This chain links TRBV5-1 with TRBJ2-2; TRBD2 matches 14 bases. The CDR3 length is 17 residues. Trimming at V came to 4 bases and at J to 3 bases, leaving 5 bases not matched to a gene. Germline assignment: CDR1 SGHRS and CDR2 YFSETQ. CDR3 region: CASSTTSGRAHTGELFF. The CDR3 DNA sequence: TGCGCCAGCAGCACGACTAGCGGGAGGGCCCACACCGGGGAGCTGTTTTTT. Based on the CDR3 plus reference TRBV5-1 and TRBJ2-2, the full variable domain is KAGVTQTPRYLIKTRGQQVTLSCSPISGHRSVSWYQQTPGQGLQFLFEYFSETQRNKGNFPGRFSGRQFSNSRSEMNVSTLELGDSALYLCASSTTSGRAHTGELFFGEGSRLTVL.

V usage is TRBV2 and J usage is TRBJ2-7, with TRBD2 identical over 8 bases. CDR1 and CDR2 from the germline V gene are SNHLY and FYNNEI. The CDR3 extends over 12 amino acids. V was clipped by 6 bases and J by 5 bases; unmatched bases: 3. For the CDR3, the DNA is TGTGCCAGCAGACGGGAGGGGGACGAGCAGTACTTC. This translates into CASRREGDEQYF.

This chain links TRBV30 with TRBJ2-7, with TRBD2 matching over 9 bases. CDR1 and CDR2 (germline): GTSNPN, SVGIG (reference sequence). The CDR3 spans 16 residues. The trim removed 2 bases at V and 2 bases at J, leaving 10 bases unmatched. As DNA, the CDR3 is TGTGCCTGGAGTCACCCCGGGACTAGCCGAACCTACGAGCAGTACTTC. It encodes CAWSHPGTSRTYEQYF.